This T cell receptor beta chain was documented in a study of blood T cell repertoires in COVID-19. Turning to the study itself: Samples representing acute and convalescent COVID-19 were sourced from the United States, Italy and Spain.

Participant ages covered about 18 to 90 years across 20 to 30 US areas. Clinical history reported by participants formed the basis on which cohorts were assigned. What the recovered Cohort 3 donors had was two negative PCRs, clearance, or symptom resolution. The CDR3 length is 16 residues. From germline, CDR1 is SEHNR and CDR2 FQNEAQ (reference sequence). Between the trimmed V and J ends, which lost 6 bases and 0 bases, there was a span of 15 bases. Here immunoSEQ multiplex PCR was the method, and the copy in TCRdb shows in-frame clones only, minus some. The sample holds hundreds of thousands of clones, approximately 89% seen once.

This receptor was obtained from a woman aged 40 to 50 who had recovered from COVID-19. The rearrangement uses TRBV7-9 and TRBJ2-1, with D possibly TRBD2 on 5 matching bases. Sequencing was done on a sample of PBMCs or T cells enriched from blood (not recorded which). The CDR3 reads CASSGSALSSYNEQFF. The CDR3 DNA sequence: TGTGCCAGCAGTGGTAGCGCCCTGAGCTCCTACAATGAGCAGTTCTTC. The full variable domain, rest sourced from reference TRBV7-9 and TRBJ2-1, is DTGVSQNPRHKITKRGQNVTFRCDPISEHNRLYWYRQTLGQGPEFLTYFQNEAQLEKSRLLSDRFSAERPKGSFSTLEIQRTEQGDSAMYLCASSGSALSSYNEQFFGPGTRLTVL.